This note documents a single TCR beta chain sequence. Its antigen is currently not known. No clone much larger than this one lies a single base away; base qualities are absent. For CDR1 and CDR2, the germline V gene lists MNHNS and SASEGT. The CDR3 spans 15 residues, from the cysteine through the phenylalanine. Kept here is only the CDR3 DNA, which spans 45 bases and is read in frame from base 1. Compared with germline, V lacks 6 bases and J lacks 3 bases; bases without a gene match: 7. The sample is drawn from a study of T cells in Graves' hyperthyroidism and ophthalmopathy (dated by TCRdb to about 2019). General notes on the study: Peripheral blood was collected at initial diagnosis, before any treatment. To identify distinguishing TCR V-J signatures, a discovery cohort of around 100 patients was used, comprising under 45 with Graves' ophthalmopathy and 57 with stable Graves' hyperthyroidism. Whether ophthalmopathy could be predicted prospectively was tested in an independent validation cohort made up of under 20 hyperthyroidism patients plus 17 patients who later progressed to ophthalmopathy. The 95 to 100 discovery patients were divided at random into training and test sets in a 7:3 ratio. Thyroid tissue and blood T-cell repertoires from about six Graves' hyperthyroidism patients were also compared in the study. Following sampling, methimazole starting at 30 mg daily was given to hyperthyroidism patients, and high-dose intravenous methylprednisolone was given to ophthalmopathy patients. TCR Vbeta CDR3 sequencing of 130 to 150 peripheral blood samples (over 40 ophthalmopathy, approximately 80 hyperthyroidism and roughly 17 progressor patients) is reported in the paper. Study-wide findings and limitations: During validation, the model predicted progression to ophthalmopathy a median of about 5.9 months ahead of onset, with around 71% sensitivity and about 75% specificity. Sample size was not statistically predetermined, and blinding of investigators to group allocation was not performed. Most expanded thyroid clonotypes (frequency above 0.001) were also detected in blood, suggesting blood repertoires may reflect thyroid immune responses. A model built on a 13 V-J signature distinguished ophthalmopathy from stable hyperthyroidism, reaching 85% to 90% sensitivity and 81% to 83% specificity in cross-validation and 80%/75% in testing.

The TCR beta CDR3 regions were amplified from RNA transcripts. For the first round of RT-PCR on the TCR CDR3, the HTBI primer set was used together with the Qiagen OneStep RT-PCR kit. Libraries were constructed in a second round of multiplex PCR, after which size selection and purification were carried out. Paired-end sequencing of the libraries was performed with 100 bp reads on an Illumina HiSeq2000. The source study handled its data this way. SOAPnuke was used to process the raw data, with reads discarded if the reads contained adapters or uncalled bases, had a mean Phred below 15, or lacked an exact constant-primer or identifier match. High-quality paired reads were merged using COPE v1.2.5, and each unique nucleotide sequence was defined as a clonotype. Clonotypes were aligned to IMGT TRBV, TRBD and TRBJ reference segments using MiTCR v1.1. The analysis included only V-J combinations with a frequency above 0.0001, which together covered around 99% of the repertoires. A TCS score was defined as the ratio between F50 (clonal expansion) and ExV (chaos), using BLOSUM62-based TCRdist between CDR3 peptides within each V-J. Welch's t-statistics and random forest reduced fewer than 600 V-J features to about 12, which were used in a naive Bayes classifier (R e1071). TCRdb handled the public reads itself, with Q25 trimming in fastp and clone calling in MiXCR, and kept productive beta chains. Each record represents a unique CDR3 protein, reported with the most common genes and DNA among its rows. These V and J calls are TCRdb output, not the study's own analysis. The sample includes approximately 740,000 distinct CDR3 sequences, with 12% to 15% observed a single time. Together, the top ten hold roughly a tenth of the sample.

Stable Graves' hyperthyroidism was defined as no progression to ophthalmopathy during 18 months of follow-up. The hyperthyroidism patients were between 18 and 65 years old and newly diagnosed, with a disease duration of less than 2 months. Exclusion was applied to patients with uncontrolled infections, other autoimmune diseases, pregnancy or lactation. Diagnoses were established on the basis of clinical symptoms, serum thyroxine and TRAb, thyroid ultrasound, and orbital computed tomography. Ficoll-Paque density gradient centrifugation was used to isolate PBMCs from under 11 ml of fresh peripheral blood. Total RNA was extracted with Trizol reagent, and quality was checked on an Agilent 2100 Bioanalyzer.

This TCR derives from a woman aged 18-35 years with Graves' hyperthyroidism. The rearranged chain carries TRBV6-1 and TRBJ1-5, with 8 junctional bases fitting TRBD1. Material: blood. The CDR3 loop reads CASSPDRGNNQPQHF. The DNA is as follows: TGTGCCAGCAGCCCCGACAGGGGAAACAATCAGCCCCAGCATTTT.